Listed below are T cell receptor beta chains from one sample, sequenced in a study of CD8 T cells in Susac syndrome. TCRdb called the immunoSEQ multiplex PCR reads again in MiXCR, with one record for every CDR3 protein. The sample carries over 70,000 distinct CDR3 sequences, 90% to 97% recorded once. Material for sequencing was CD8+ T cells from PBMCs. The receptors were gathered from a human donor with Susac syndrome. Each CDR3 is given without its conserved first and last residue.

V gene	J gene	CDR3 protein
TRBV2	TRBJ1-1	ASSELPANSLNTEAF
TRBV27	TRBJ2-3	ASSIGWGSSTDTQY
TRBV13	TRBJ1-2	ASSAGTDGYT
TRBV30	TRBJ2-7	AWSLTGGGEQY
TRBV5-1	TRBJ2-7	ASSLLSGEYEQY
TRBV11-2	TRBJ2-3	ASSGGDTDTQY
TRBV27	TRBJ2-7	ASSSKGGMYEQY
TRBV7-2	TRBJ2-1	ASSRQGNEQF
TRBV28	TRBJ2-4	ASSLLEREIAKNIQY
TRBV6-5	TRBJ1-5	AQRDRVYQPQH
TRBV20-1	TRBJ1-1	SAQYGGQAEAF
TRBV6-2/TRBV6-3	TRBJ2-3	ATRGLAPDTQY
TRBV7-9	TRBJ1-3	ASSMESGNTIY
TRBV5-6	TRBJ1-5	ASSLEGEGQPQH
TRBV10-3	TRBJ2-7	AISGRDIYEQY
TRBV21-1	TRBJ1-2	ASSKAQEGGYGYT